The 11 T cell receptor beta chains presented below share a single source sample, sequenced in a study of blood T cell repertoires in COVID-19. Generated by immunoSEQ multiplex PCR, the TCRdb table keeps only in-frame clones and is missing some. The sample lists 150,000 to 200,000 clones, around 87% occurring once. Sequences were obtained from peripheral blood. The source of these receptors is a man between 45 and 60 years old with acute or convalescent COVID-19.

The chain carries TRBV5-1 and TRBJ1-4; D is unclear. This CDR3 is built from 15 residues. CDR1 is SGHRS and CDR2 is YFSETQ in the germline V gene. V lost 5 bases and J 0 bases, leaving 11 bases between the germline ends. This CDR3 reads CASRSGESTNEKLFF. Written as DNA, the CDR3 is TGCGCCAGCAGGTCCGGGGAGTCAACTAATGAAAAACTGTTTTTT. The variable domain in full, with the rest retrieved from reference TRBV5-1 and TRBJ1-4, is KAGVTQTPRYLIKTRGQQVTLSCSPISGHRSVSWYQQTPGQGLQFLFEYFSETQRNKGNFPGRFSGRQFSNSRSEMNVSTLELGDSALYLCASRSGESTNEKLFFGSGTQLSVL.

The chain links TRBV5-1 to TRBJ1-4, with D tentatively TRBD1 (6 bases). Germline V CDR1 and CDR2: SGHRS, YFSETQ. This CDR3 has 13 residues. The V and J ends lost 4 bases and 7 bases respectively, with 11 bases between them. The CDR3 sequence: CASSLGTSEKLFF. The CDR3 nucleotides are TGCGCCAGCAGCCTCGGGACAAGTGAAAAACTGTTTTTT.

This rearrangement joins TRBV30 to TRBJ2-3; TRBD1 is a possible D gene (5 bases). The V end was cut by 3 bases, the J end by 4 bases, with 17 bases between. CDR1 and CDR2 from the germline V gene are GTSNPN and SVGIG (reference sequence). The CDR3 runs to 15 residues. CDR3 protein: CAWRQKTPGSDTQYF. The CDR3 DNA is TGTGCCTGGAGACAAAAAACCCCAGGGTCAGATACGCAGTATTTT.

This clone was counted once. The V call is TRBV7-2, the J call TRBJ2-3; tentatively, D is TRBD2 (7 bases). CDR1 SGHTA and CDR2 FQGNSA come from the germline V gene. CDR3 length: 14 amino acids. Between the trimmed V and J ends, which lost 3 bases and 4 bases, there was a span of 11 bases. CDR3 in amino acids: CASSFGGQADTQYF. The CDR3 bases are TGTGCCAGCAGCTTCGGGGGGCAGGCAGATACGCAGTATTTT.

V and J are TRBV5-1 and TRBJ2-7, with 7 bases fitting TRBD2. The V gene's germline CDR1 is SGHRS and CDR2 YFSETQ. J gave up 5 bases and V 0 bases, and 5 bases lay outside the gene matches. The CDR3 has 14 amino acids. The CDR3 reads CASSLGSGSDEQYF. CDR3 sequence (DNA): TGCGCCAGCAGCTTGGGTAGCGGGTCCGACGAGCAGTACTTC.

The rearrangement joins TRBV14 to TRBJ2-3; 8 bases align to TRBD2. CDR1 is SGHDN, CDR2 FVKESK, per germline. CDR3 length equals 17 residues. V was clipped by 3 bases and J by 6 bases; unmatched bases: 14. CDR3 nucleotide sequence: TGTGCCAGCAGCCAGGGTGGTAGCGGGACTTGGAAGGATACGCAGTATTTT. It codes for CASSQGGSGTWKDTQYF.

The J gene is TRBJ2-7, the V gene TRBV10-2; tentative D call: TRBD1 (6 bases). The length of the CDR3 is 16 residues. Germline values: CDR1 WSHSY, CDR2 SAAADI. Trimming cost V 2 bases and J 1 base, with 15 bases left between them. CDR3 in DNA: TGCGCCAGCAGTGAGGTCCGTACAGGGTTGTCCTACGAGCAGTACGTC. Translation: CASSEVRTGLSYEQYV.

This chain joins TRBV28 and TRBJ1-4, with 9 bases identical to TRBD1. Germline V gene sequence: CDR1 MDHEN, CDR2 SYDVKM. V gave up 2 bases and J gave up 8 bases; unmatched junction bases: 6. The CDR3 consists of 15 residues. CDR3 residues: CASSLSDRGREKLFF. CDR3 DNA: TGTGCCAGCAGTTTAAGCGACAGGGGGAGGGAAAAACTGTTTTTT.

V gene TRBV19 combines with J gene TRBJ2-7, with a tentative D call TRBD1 (6 bases). The germline CDR1 and CDR2 sequences are LNHDA and SQIVND (reference sequence). This CDR3 is 14 amino acids long. The ends were cut back, 4 bases at V and 4 bases at J, with 14 bases in the middle. For the CDR3, the DNA is TGTGCCAGTAGTAGCGCAGGGGCATCTTACGAGCAGTACTTC. Translated: CASSSAGASYEQYF.

The rearrangement joins TRBV21-1 to TRBJ2-1; the listed D gene, TRBD2, was not tested against the DNA. TRBV21-1 is shown as a pseudogene. The CDR3 extends over 16 amino acids. CDR3 coding DNA: TGTGCCAGCAGCAAAGGGACTAGCGGGAGGGACAATGAGCAGTTCTTC. It yields the protein CASSKGTSGRDNEQFF.

The chain recombines TRBV19 with TRBJ1-6, with TRBD1 identical over 7 bases. The V segment lost 6 bases and the J segment 0 bases; nucleotides outside the gene matches: 5. This CDR3 comprises 16 residues. Germline loops: CDR1 LNHDA, CDR2 SQIVND (reference sequence). In DNA, the CDR3 is TGTGCCAGTAGCTCCACAGGGGACTCCTATAATTCACCCCTCCACTTT. Amino acids: CASSSTGDSYNSPLHF.